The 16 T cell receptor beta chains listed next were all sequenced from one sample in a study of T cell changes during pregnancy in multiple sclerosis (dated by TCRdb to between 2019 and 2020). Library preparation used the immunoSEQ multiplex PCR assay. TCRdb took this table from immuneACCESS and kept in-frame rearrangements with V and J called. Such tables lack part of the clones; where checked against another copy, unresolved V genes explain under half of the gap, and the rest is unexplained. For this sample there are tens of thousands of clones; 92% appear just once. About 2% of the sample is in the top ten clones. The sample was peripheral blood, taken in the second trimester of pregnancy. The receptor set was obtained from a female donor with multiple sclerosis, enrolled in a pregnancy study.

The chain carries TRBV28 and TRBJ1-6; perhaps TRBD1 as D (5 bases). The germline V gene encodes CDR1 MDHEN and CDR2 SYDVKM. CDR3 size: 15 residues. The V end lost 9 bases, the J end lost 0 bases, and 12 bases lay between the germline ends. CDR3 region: CASWGGSSYNSPLHF. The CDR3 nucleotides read TGTGCCAGTTGGGGGGGGAGCTCCTATAATTCACCCCTCCACTTT.

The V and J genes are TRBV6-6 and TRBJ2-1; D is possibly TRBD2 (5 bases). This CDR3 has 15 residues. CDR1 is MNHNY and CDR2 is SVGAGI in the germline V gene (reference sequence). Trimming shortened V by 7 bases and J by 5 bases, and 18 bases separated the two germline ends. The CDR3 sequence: CASIALTTIDNEQFF. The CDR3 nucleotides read TGTGCCAGCATTGCGTTGACTACAATAGACAATGAGCAGTTCTTC.

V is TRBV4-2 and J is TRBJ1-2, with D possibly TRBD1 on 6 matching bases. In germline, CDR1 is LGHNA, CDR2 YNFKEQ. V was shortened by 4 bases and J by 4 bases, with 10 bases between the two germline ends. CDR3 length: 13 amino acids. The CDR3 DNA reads TGTGCCAGCAGCCGAGGACAGAGCTATGGCTACACCTTC. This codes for CASSRGQSYGYTF.

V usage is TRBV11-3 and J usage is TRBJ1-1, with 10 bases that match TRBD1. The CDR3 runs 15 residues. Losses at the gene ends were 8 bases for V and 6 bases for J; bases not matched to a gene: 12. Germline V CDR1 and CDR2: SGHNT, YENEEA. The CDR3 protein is CASVKTPDRGSEAFF. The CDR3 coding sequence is TGTGCCAGCGTGAAGACTCCGGACAGGGGGTCTGAAGCTTTCTTT. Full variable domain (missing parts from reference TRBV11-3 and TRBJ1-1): EAGVVQSPRYKIIEKKQPVAFWCNPISGHNTLYWYLQNLGQGPELLIRYENEEAVDDSQLPKDRFSAERLKGVDSTLKIQPAELGDSAVYLCASVKTPDRGSEAFFGQGTRLTVV.

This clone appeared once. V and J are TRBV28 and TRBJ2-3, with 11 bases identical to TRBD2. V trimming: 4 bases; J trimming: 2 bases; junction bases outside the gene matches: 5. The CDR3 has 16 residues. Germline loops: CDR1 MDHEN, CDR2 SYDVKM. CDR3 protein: CASSYRLAGLTDTQYF. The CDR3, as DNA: TGTGCCAGCAGTTACCGACTAGCGGGACTCACAGATACGCAGTATTTT.

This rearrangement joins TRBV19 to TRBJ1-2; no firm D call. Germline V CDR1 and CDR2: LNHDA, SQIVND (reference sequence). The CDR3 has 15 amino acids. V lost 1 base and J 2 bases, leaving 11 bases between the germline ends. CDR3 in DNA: TGTGCCAGTAGTATAGCGGGGAGGATAAACTATGGCTACACCTTC. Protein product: CASSIAGRINYGYTF.

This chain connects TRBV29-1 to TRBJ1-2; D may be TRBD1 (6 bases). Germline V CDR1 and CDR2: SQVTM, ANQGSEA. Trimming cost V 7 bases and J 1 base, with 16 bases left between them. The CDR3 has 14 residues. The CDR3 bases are TGCAGCGCAACCGGGGGGGCCTATAACTATGGCTACACCTTC. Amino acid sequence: CSATGGAYNYGYTF.

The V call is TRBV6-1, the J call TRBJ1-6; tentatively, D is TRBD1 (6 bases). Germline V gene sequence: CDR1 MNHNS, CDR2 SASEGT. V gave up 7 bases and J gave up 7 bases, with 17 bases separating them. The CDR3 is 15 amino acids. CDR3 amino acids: CASTYRDPSNSPLHF. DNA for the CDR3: TGTGCCAGCACATACAGGGACCCGAGCAATTCACCCCTCCACTTT.

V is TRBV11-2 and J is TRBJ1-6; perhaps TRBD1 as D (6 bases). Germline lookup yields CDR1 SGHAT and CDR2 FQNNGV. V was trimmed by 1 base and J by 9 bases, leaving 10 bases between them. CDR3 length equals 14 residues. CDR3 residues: CASSLGATGSPLHF. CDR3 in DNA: TGTGCCAGCAGCTTAGGGGCGACAGGTTCACCCCTCCACTTT.

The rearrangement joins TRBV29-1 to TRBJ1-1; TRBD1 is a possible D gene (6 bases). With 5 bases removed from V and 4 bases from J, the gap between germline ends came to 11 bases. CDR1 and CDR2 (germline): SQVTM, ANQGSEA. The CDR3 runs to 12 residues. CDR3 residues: CSVLQGITEAFF. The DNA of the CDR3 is TGCAGCGTTTTGCAGGGGATCACTGAAGCTTTCTTT.

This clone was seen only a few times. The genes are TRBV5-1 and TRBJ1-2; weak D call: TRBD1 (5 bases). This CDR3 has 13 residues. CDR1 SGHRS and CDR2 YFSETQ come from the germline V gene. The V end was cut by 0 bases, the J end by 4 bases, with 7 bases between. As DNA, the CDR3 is TGCGCCAGCAGCTTGGCGGGGGGCTATGGCTACACCTTC. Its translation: CASSLAGGYGYTF.

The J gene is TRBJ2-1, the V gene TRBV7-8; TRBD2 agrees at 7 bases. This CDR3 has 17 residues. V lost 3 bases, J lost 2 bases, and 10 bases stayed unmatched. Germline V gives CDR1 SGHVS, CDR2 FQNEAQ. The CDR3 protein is CASSFPRKAGPYNEQFF. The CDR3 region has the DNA TGTGCCAGCAGCTTCCCACGGAAAGCGGGACCCTACAATGAGCAGTTCTTC.

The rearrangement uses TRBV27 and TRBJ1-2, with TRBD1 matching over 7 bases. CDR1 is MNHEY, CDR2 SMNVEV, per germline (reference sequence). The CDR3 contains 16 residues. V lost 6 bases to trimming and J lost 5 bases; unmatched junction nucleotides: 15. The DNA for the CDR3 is TGTGCCAGCAGCTTAGGGCGGGACAGAATGAGTTATGGCTACACCTTC. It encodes CASSLGRDRMSYGYTF.

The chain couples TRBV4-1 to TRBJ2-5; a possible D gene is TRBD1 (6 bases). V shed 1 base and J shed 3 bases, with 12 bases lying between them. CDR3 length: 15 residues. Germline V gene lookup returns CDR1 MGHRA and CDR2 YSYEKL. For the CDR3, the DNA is TGCGCCAGCAGCCAAGGCGACAGGTACGAAGAGACCCAGTACTTC. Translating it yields CASSQGDRYEETQYF.

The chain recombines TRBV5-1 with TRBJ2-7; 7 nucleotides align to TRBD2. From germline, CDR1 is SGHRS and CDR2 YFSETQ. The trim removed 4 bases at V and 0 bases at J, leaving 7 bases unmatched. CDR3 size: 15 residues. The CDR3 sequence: CASSRGGESSYEQYF. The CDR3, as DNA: TGCGCCAGCAGCCGGGGAGGGGAAAGCTCCTACGAGCAGTACTTC.

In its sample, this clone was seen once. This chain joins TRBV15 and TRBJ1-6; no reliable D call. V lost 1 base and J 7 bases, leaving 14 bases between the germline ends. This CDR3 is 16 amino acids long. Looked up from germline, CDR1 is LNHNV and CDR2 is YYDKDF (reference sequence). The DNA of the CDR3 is TGTGCCACCAGCAGAGGGGATGCGGGCAGAAATTCACCCCTCCACTTT. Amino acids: CATSRGDAGRNSPLHF.